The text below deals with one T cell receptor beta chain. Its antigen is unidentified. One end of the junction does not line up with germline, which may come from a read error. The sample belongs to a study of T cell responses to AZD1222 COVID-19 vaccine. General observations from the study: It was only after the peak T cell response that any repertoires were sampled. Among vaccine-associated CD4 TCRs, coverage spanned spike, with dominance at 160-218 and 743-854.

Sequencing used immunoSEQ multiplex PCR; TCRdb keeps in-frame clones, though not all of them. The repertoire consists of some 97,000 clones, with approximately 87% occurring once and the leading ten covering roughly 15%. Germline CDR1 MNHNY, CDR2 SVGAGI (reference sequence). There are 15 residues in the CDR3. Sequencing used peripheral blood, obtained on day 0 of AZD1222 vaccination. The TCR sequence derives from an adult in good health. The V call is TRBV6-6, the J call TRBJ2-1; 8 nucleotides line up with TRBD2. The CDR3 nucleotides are TGTGCCAGCAGCTACTCAAGCGGGAGCGGTGCTGAGCAGTTCTTC. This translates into CASSYSSGSGAEQFF.